These 30 T cell receptor beta chains were sequenced from one sample in a study of identical twins. TCRdb reanalysed the 5' RACE reads using MiXCR and keeps one entry per CDR3 protein. The sample holds about 240,000 distinct CDR3 sequences, under 12% seen once. Sequenced sample: memory T cells sorted from blood. Receptors were obtained from a man aged 50 to 59 in good health.

V usage is TRBV2 and J usage is TRBJ1-5; TRBD1 matches 7 bases. The CDR3 length is 14 residues. Germline V gene data show CDR1 as SNHLY and CDR2 as FYNNEI. V was clipped by 7 bases and J by 2 bases; unmatched bases: 5. This chain's CDR3 is CASNRGTGNQPQHF. CDR3 coding DNA: TGTGCCAGCAATAGGGGGACAGGCAATCAGCCCCAGCATTTT.

This clonotype was seen a handful of times. Here the CDR3 DNA reads TGTGCCAGCAGACAGAGACAGGGGATAACCAACGTCCTGACTTTC. It translates to CASRQRQGITNVLTF. The chain carries TRBV7-2 and TRBJ2-6, with TRBD1 identical over 8 bases. This CDR3 comprises 15 residues. Germline CDR1 and CDR2: SGHTA and FQGNSA. J was trimmed by 8 bases and V by 6 bases; bases with no gene match: 9.

This clonotype was observed at least ten times. This rearrangement joins TRBV24-1 to TRBJ2-1, with 7 bases lining up with TRBD1. CDR1 KGHDR and CDR2 SFDVKD come from the germline V gene. V gave up 4 bases and J gave up 0 bases; unmatched junction bases: 5. The CDR3 has 16 residues. The DNA for the CDR3 is TGTGCCACCAGTGAAGCCTCAGGGGGCTCCTACAATGAGCAGTTCTTC. Its protein product is CATSEASGGSYNEQFF.

The CDR3 bases are TGCAGTGCTAGGGGCAACAGTGGGGGCTTTGAGACCCAGTACTTC. It encodes CSARGNSGGFETQYF. The chain employs TRBV20-1 and TRBJ2-5; a weak D match, TRBD1 (6 bases). The germline CDR1 and CDR2 sequences are DFQATT and SNEGSKA (reference sequence). The CDR3 runs 15 residues. The V and J ends lost 3 bases and 5 bases respectively, with 19 bases between them.

This clonotype was counted only a few times. Germline is not matched at one junction end, which may reflect a read error. The chain has TRBV7-7 and TRBJ2-1, with 7 bases that match TRBD1. Germline CDR1 is SSHAT and CDR2 is FNYEAQ (reference sequence). The CDR3 runs to 15 residues. The CDR3 nucleotides read TGTGCTAGCAGCCCCCGGGACAGCTCCTACAATGAGCAGTTCTTC. It encodes CASSPRDSSYNEQFF.

In this sample, this clonotype turned up many times. The J gene is TRBJ2-5, the V gene TRBV29-1; 12 bases are shared with TRBD2. V was pared by 4 bases and J by 5 bases, with 11 bases of the junction left unmatched. The CDR3 runs 16 residues. Germline V gene sequence: CDR1 SQVTM, CDR2 ANQGSEA. CDR3 in DNA: TGCAGCGTTGGGGGTCTAGCGGGAGGGCCCTCGGAGACCCAGTACTTC. It encodes CSVGGLAGGPSETQYF. The full variable domain, with the rest looked up from reference TRBV29-1 and TRBJ2-5, is SAVISQKPSRDICQRGTSLTIQCQVDSQVTMMFWYRQQPGQSLTLIATANQGSEATYESGFVIDKFPISRPNLTFSTLTVSNMSPEDSSIYLCSVGGLAGGPSETQYFGPGTRLLVL.

This clonotype was recorded at least ten times. The chain is built from TRBV9 and TRBJ2-7, with 9 bases lining up with TRBD2. This CDR3 contains 16 residues. Germline lookup yields CDR1 SGDLS and CDR2 YYNGEE. The V and J ends lost 4 bases and 4 bases, in that order; junction bases with no gene match: 12. The CDR3: CASSHGGLAGVYEQYF. CDR3 nucleotide sequence: TGTGCCAGCAGCCACGGTGGATTAGCGGGAGTGTACGAGCAGTACTTC.

This clonotype was observed a few times. This chain connects TRBV5-1 to TRBJ1-2; D is perhaps TRBD1 (5 bases). Trimming cost V 5 bases and J 0 bases, with 11 bases left between them. CDR1 and CDR2 from the germline V gene are SGHRS and YFSETQ. This CDR3 comprises 14 residues. In nucleotides, the CDR3 is TGCGCCAGCAGACAAGGGACGGCTAACTATGGCTACACCTTC. Translated, it gives CASRQGTANYGYTF.

In the case of this clonotype: This sequence may be a read error, since a much larger clone differs from it by one base. This chain uses TRBV4-1 with TRBJ2-7; 7 positions agree with TRBD1. Germline V lookup: CDR1 MGHRA, CDR2 YSYEKL. The CDR3 is 15 residues long. Here the CDR3 reads CVSSTRTGSASEQYF. In nucleotides, the CDR3 is TGCGTCAGCAGCACCCGGACAGGATCAGCGTCCGAGCAGTACTTC.

This clonotype was seen at least ten times. This chain connects TRBV27 to TRBJ1-2; no firm D call. This CDR3 contains 15 residues. Germline V gene lookup returns CDR1 MNHEY and CDR2 SMNVEV (reference sequence). V was pared by 2 bases and J by 6 bases, with 16 bases between. CDR3 protein: CASSLKGGAWNGYTF. The CDR3 region has the DNA TGTGCCAGCAGTTTAAAGGGCGGCGCCTGGAATGGCTACACCTTC.

This clonotype was counted at least ten times. The CDR3 DNA reads TGCGCCAGCAGCCAAGCGACAGGGGGAAGCAATGAGCAGTTCTTC. Translating gives CASSQATGGSNEQFF. The J gene is TRBJ2-1, the V gene TRBV4-1, with TRBD1 identical over 9 bases. From germline, CDR1 is MGHRA and CDR2 YSYEKL. The CDR3 covers 15 residues. The V segment lost 1 base and the J segment 6 bases; nucleotides outside the gene matches: 4.

The sample holds many counts of this clonotype. One junction end does not reproduce the germline sequence, and a read error may be involved. This chain links TRBV7-2 with TRBJ2-2, with 7 bases lining up with TRBD2. The CDR3 loop spans 15 amino acids. Looked up from germline, CDR1 is SGHTA and CDR2 is FQGNSA. For the CDR3, the DNA is TGTGCCAGCAGCCTAGCGGCAGCGAACACCGGGGAGCTGTTTTTT. It is translated as CASSLAAANTGELFF.

The rearrangement uses TRBV15 and TRBJ2-7, with 9 bases matching TRBD1. With V trimmed by 7 bases and J by 7 bases, 8 bases remained unmatched. The CDR3 is 13 amino acids. The germline V gene encodes CDR1 LNHNV and CDR2 YYDKDF (reference sequence). CDR3 bases: TGTGCCACCACCTCCCACAGGGGGCAAGAGCAGTACTTC. Its protein product is CATTSHRGQEQYF.

This chain connects TRBV7-2 to TRBJ1-4, with D possibly TRBD1 on 6 matching bases. The CDR3 is 16 amino acids. Germline CDR1 reads SGHTA; CDR2 reads FQGNSA. The germline V and J ends were trimmed by 1 base and 8 bases, with 17 bases remaining between them. The CDR3 loop is CASSLVGAWVGEKLFF. CDR3 coding DNA: TGTGCCAGCAGCTTAGTGGGGGCGTGGGTCGGGGAAAAACTGTTTTTT.

The CDR3 spells CASSTRMAEAFF. For the CDR3, the DNA is TGTGCCAGTAGTACCCGAATGGCTGAAGCTTTCTTT. The chain combines TRBV19 with TRBJ1-1; no clear D. This CDR3 region has 12 residues. V was cut by 4 bases and J by 6 bases, with 9 bases left in between. The germline gives CDR1 LNHDA, CDR2 SQIVND (reference sequence).

This clonotype appeared a few times. The rearrangement joins TRBV29-1 to TRBJ1-4; 10 bases agree with TRBD1. V shed 7 bases, J shed 5 bases, and the junction held 4 bases outside the gene matches. The CDR3 is 13 residues long. Germline loops: CDR1 SQVTM, CDR2 ANQGSEA. The CDR3 here is CSAGGQGNEKLFF. The CDR3 DNA follows: TGCAGCGCTGGGGGACAGGGGAATGAAAAACTGTTTTTT.

This chain links TRBV7-9 with TRBJ1-2; D not certain. The CDR3 sequence is 11 residues long. CDR1 and CDR2 (germline): SEHNR, FQNEAQ (reference sequence). Trimming left V 5 bases short and J 12 bases short, with 13 bases between. CDR3 in DNA: TGTGCCAGCAGCCCTCGGGCTGAGAACACCTTC. This codes for CASSPRAENTF.

This clonotype was seen at least ten times. The chain combines TRBV4-1 with TRBJ1-4; 10 bases align to TRBD1. The J segment lost 3 bases and the V segment lost 6 bases, leaving 13 bases of the junction unmatched. The CDR3 runs to 18 residues. Germline V CDR1 and CDR2: MGHRA, YSYEKL. The CDR3 sequence: CASRSGTGARLANEKLFF. As DNA, the CDR3 is TGCGCCAGCAGGTCCGGGACAGGGGCAAGATTAGCTAATGAAAAACTGTTTTTT.

The J gene is TRBJ2-3, the V gene TRBV27; 9 positions match TRBD1. The trim removed 10 bases at V and 0 bases at J, leaving 11 bases unmatched. This CDR3 spans 16 amino acids. CDR1 is MNHEY and CDR2 is SMNVEV in the germline V gene (reference sequence). DNA for the CDR3: TGTGCCAACAGGAACTACAGGGGGCTTAGCACAGATACGCAGTATTTT. It is translated as CANRNYRGLSTDTQYF.

The genes are TRBV6-1 and TRBJ2-2, with TRBD1 matching 9 bases. CDR1 MNHNS and CDR2 SASEGT come from the germline V gene. The CDR3 loop spans 15 amino acids. J lost 3 bases, V lost 7 bases, and 6 bases had no gene match. The chain's CDR3 is CASTRTGAYTGELFF. CDR3 bases: TGTGCCAGCACCCGGACAGGGGCCTACACCGGGGAGCTGTTTTTT.

In this sample, this clonotype turned up many times. The chain links TRBV7-2 to TRBJ2-3, with D hard to call. V was clipped by 5 bases and J by 2 bases, with 11 bases between them. The CDR3 has 14 amino acids. Germline values: CDR1 SGHTA, CDR2 FQGNSA. CDR3: CASSPPPITDTQYF. CDR3 DNA sequence: TGTGCCAGCAGCCCCCCGCCTATCACAGATACGCAGTATTTT. The complete variable domain, with remaining parts taken from reference TRBV7-2 and TRBJ2-3, reads GAGVSQSPSNKVTEKGKDVELRCDPISGHTALYWYRQSLGQGLEFLIYFQGNSAPDKSGLPSDRFSAERTGGSVSTLTIQRTQQEDSAVYLCASSPPPITDTQYFGPGTRLTVL.

This clonotype was detected ten times or more. The chain carries TRBV5-1 and TRBJ2-7; the match to TRBD1 covers 7 bases. CDR3 size: 14 residues. V lost 8 bases to trimming and J lost 0 bases; unmatched junction nucleotides: 8. Germline V gene lookup returns CDR1 SGHRS and CDR2 YFSETQ. CDR3 DNA: TGCGCCAGTAGCCGGGACAGCAACTCCTACGAGCAGTACTTC. This encodes CASSRDSNSYEQYF.

This clonotype was counted at least ten times. The genes are TRBV7-9 and TRBJ2-2; 8 positions match TRBD1. This CDR3 has 14 amino acids. CDR1 and CDR2 from the germline V gene are SEHNR and FQNEAQ (reference sequence). After removal of 4 bases from V and 5 bases from J, the junction contained 3 bases not matched to a gene. DNA for the CDR3: TGTGCCAGCAGCTACGGGACAGGAACCGGGGAGCTGTTTTTT. This codes for CASSYGTGTGELFF.

This clonotype showed up many times. The V and J genes are TRBV20-1 and TRBJ2-3, with D unclear. The CDR3 loop spans 14 amino acids. Looked up from germline, CDR1 is DFQATT and CDR2 is SNEGSKA (reference sequence). V lost 6 bases and J 2 bases, leaving 15 bases between the germline ends. The chain's CDR3 is CSAKNPRFTDTQYF. As DNA, the CDR3 is TGCAGTGCCAAAAACCCGCGCTTCACAGATACGCAGTATTTT.

This clonotype was recorded a few times. V and J are TRBV27 and TRBJ2-5; 10 nucleotides match TRBD2. With V trimmed by 6 bases and J by 0 bases, 22 bases remained unmatched. This CDR3 is 21 amino acids long. Germline V gene lookup returns CDR1 MNHEY and CDR2 SMNVEV (reference sequence). The CDR3: CASSRRGGLANPRGYQETQYF. The CDR3 DNA follows: TGTGCCAGCAGCAGAAGGGGGGGACTAGCGAATCCAAGAGGCTACCAAGAGACCCAGTACTTC.

The genes are TRBV7-3 and TRBJ2-6; D gene uncertain. The CDR3 runs to 15 residues. V was clipped by 5 bases and J by 2 bases, with 10 bases between them. Germline V gene sequence: CDR1 SGHTA, CDR2 FQGTGA. This CDR3 is CASSPTGTGANVLTF. CDR3 sequence (DNA): TGTGCCAGCAGCCCAACCGGAACTGGGGCCAACGTCCTGACTTTC.

This clonotype was counted a few times. The V call is TRBV6-1, the J call TRBJ2-7; D may match TRBD1 or TRBD2 (6 bases each). The CDR3 sequence is 15 residues long. The V and J ends lost 4 bases and 0 bases respectively, with 13 bases between them. CDR1 and CDR2 (germline): MNHNS, SASEGT. In DNA form, the CDR3 reads TGTGCCAGCAGTGGTCTGGGGGGACACTCCTACGAGCAGTACTTC. Protein: CASSGLGGHSYEQYF.

This clonotype has just a few counts. CDR3 in amino acids: CASSPDRSGANVLTF. The CDR3 DNA reads as TGTGCCAGCTCACCCGACCGCTCTGGGGCCAACGTCCTGACTTTC. This chain joins TRBV18 and TRBJ2-6; no reliable D call. The V and J ends lost 3 bases and 0 bases respectively, with 6 bases between them. CDR1 KGHSH and CDR2 LQKENI come from the germline V gene. This CDR3 spans 15 amino acids.

This clonotype was observed many times. The chain has TRBV5-6 and TRBJ1-5; D gene ambiguous. V lost 2 bases to trimming and J lost 6 bases, with 6 bases between them. Germline-derived CDR1 and CDR2 are SGHDT and YYEEEE. The CDR3 has 12 residues. The CDR3 DNA reads as TGTGCCAGCAGCTTTGGTTCTCAGCCCCAGCATTTT. Residues: CASSFGSQPQHF.

This clonotype has at least ten counts. This chain joins TRBV4-3 and TRBJ2-6; 9 bases fit TRBD2. CDR3 length: 18 residues. The V and J ends lost 0 bases and 3 bases, in that order; junction bases with no gene match: 6. Germline CDR1 is LGHNA and CDR2 is YSLEER. The CDR3 nucleotides read TGCGCCAGCAGCCAAGACGCTAGCGGGGATAATGGGGCCAACGTCCTGACTTTC. It yields the protein CASSQDASGDNGANVLTF.